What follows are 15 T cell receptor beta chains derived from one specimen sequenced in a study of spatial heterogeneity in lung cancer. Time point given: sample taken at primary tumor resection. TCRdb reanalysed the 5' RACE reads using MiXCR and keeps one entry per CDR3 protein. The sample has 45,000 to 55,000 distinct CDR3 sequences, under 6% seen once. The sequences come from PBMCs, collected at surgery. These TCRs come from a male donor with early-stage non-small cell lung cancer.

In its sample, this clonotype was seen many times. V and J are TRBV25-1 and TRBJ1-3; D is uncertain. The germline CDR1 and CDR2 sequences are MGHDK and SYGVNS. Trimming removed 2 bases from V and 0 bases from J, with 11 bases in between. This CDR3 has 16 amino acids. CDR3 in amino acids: CASSEMPGVSGNTIYF. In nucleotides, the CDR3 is TGTGCCAGCAGTGAAATGCCCGGGGTCTCTGGAAACACCATATATTTT.

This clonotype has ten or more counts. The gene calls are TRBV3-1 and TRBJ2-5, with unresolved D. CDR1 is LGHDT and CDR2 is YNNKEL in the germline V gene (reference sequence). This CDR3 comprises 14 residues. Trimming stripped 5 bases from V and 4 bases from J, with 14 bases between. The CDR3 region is CASSAHGSGETQYF. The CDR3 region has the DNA TGTGCCAGCAGCGCTCACGGTTCTGGAGAGACCCAGTACTTC.

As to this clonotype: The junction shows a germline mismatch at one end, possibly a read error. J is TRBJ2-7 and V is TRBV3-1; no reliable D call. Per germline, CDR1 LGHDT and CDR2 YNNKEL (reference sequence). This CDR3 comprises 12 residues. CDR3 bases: TGTGCCAGCGGCCAATCCACCTACGAGCAGTACTTC. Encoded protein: CASGQSTYEQYF.

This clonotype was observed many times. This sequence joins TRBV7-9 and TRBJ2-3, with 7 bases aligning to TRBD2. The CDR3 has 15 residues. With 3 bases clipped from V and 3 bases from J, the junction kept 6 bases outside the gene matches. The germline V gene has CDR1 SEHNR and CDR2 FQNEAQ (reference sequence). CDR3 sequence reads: CASSLVGGPTDTQYF. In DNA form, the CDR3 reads TGTGCCAGCAGCTTGGTGGGAGGGCCGACAGATACGCAGTATTTT.

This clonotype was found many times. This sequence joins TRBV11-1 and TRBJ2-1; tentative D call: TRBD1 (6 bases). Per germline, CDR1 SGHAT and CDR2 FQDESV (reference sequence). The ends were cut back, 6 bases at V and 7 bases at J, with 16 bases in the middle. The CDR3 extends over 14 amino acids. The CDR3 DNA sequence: TGTGCCAGCAGTTTTCGACAGGTCAGGAATGAGCAGTTCTTC. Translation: CASSFRQVRNEQFF.

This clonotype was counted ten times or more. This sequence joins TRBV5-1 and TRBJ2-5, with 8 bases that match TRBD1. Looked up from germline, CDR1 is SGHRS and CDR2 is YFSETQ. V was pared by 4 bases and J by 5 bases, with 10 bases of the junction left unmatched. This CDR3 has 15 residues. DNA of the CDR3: TGCGCCAGCAGCCCGGAACCAGGGGGCGTGGAGACCCAGTACTTC. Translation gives CASSPEPGGVETQYF. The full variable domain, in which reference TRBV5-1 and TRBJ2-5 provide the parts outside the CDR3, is KAGVTQTPRYLIKTRGQQVTLSCSPISGHRSVSWYQQTPGQGLQFLFEYFSETQRNKGNFPGRFSGRQFSNSRSEMNVSTLELGDSALYLCASSPEPGGVETQYFGPGTRLLVL.

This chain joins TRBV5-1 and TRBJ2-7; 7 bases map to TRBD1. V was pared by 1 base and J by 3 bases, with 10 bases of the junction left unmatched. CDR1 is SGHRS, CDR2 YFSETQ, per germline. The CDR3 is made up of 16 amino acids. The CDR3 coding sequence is TGCGCCAGCAGCTTGTTCCGAGCCAGGGGGTTCTACGAGCAGTACTTC. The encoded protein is CASSLFRARGFYEQYF.

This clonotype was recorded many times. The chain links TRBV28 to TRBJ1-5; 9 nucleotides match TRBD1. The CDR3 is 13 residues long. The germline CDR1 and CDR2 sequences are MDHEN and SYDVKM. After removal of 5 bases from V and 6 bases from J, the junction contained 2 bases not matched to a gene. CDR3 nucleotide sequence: TGTGCCAGCAGTGACAGGGGGGGTCAGCCCCAGCATTTT. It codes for CASSDRGGQPQHF.

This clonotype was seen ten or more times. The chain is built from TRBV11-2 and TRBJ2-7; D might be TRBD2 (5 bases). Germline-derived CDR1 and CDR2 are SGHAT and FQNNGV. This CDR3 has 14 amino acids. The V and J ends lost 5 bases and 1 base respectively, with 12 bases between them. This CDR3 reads CASSPGSSSYEQYF. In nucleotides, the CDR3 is TGTGCCAGCAGCCCTGGGAGCAGTTCCTACGAGCAGTACTTC. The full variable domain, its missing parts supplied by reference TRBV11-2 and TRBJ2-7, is EAGVAQSPRYKIIEKRQSVAFWCNPISGHATLYWYQQILGQGPKLLIQFQNNGVVDDSQLPKDRFSAERLKGVDSTLKIQPAKLEDSAVYLCASSPGSSSYEQYFGPGTRLTVT.

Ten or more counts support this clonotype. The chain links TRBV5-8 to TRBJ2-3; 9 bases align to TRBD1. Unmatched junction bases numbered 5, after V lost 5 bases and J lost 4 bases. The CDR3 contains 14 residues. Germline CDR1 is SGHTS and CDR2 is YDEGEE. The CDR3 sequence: CASSFDRGADTQYF. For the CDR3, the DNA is TGTGCCAGCAGTTTTGACAGGGGGGCAGATACGCAGTATTTT.

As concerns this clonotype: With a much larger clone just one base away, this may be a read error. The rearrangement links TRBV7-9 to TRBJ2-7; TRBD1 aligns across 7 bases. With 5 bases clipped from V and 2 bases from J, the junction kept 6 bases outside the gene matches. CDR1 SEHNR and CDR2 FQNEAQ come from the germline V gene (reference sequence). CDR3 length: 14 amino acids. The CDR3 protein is CASSDIGTAYEQYF. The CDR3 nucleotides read TGTGCCAGCAGCGATATCGGGACAGCCTACGAGCAGTACTTC.

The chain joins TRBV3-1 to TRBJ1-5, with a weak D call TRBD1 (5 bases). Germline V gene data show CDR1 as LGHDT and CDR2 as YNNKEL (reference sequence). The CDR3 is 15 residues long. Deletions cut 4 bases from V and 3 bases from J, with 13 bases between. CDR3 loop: CASSLDSRANQPQHF. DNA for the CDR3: TGTGCCAGCAGCCTAGATAGCAGGGCCAATCAGCCCCAGCATTTT.

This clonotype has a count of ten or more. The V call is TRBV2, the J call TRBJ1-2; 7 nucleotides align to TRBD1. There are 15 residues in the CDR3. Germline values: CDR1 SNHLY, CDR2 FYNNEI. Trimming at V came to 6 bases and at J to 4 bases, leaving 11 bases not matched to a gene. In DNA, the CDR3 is TGTGCCAGCAGCGGGACAGACCCCGACTTCTATGGCTACACCTTC. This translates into CASSGTDPDFYGYTF.

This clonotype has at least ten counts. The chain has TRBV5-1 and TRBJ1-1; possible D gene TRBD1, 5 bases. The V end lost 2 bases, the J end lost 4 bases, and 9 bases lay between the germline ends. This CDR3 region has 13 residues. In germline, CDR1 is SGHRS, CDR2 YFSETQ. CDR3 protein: CASSFGGFTEAFF. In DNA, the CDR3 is TGCGCCAGCAGCTTCGGGGGTTTCACTGAAGCTTTCTTT.

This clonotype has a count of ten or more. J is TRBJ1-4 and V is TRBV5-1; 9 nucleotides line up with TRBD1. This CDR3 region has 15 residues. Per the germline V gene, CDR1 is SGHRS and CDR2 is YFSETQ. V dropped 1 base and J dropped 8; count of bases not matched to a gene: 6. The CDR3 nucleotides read TGCGCCAGCAGCTTGACCACAGGGGGCGACGAAAAACTGTTTTTT. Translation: CASSLTTGGDEKLFF.